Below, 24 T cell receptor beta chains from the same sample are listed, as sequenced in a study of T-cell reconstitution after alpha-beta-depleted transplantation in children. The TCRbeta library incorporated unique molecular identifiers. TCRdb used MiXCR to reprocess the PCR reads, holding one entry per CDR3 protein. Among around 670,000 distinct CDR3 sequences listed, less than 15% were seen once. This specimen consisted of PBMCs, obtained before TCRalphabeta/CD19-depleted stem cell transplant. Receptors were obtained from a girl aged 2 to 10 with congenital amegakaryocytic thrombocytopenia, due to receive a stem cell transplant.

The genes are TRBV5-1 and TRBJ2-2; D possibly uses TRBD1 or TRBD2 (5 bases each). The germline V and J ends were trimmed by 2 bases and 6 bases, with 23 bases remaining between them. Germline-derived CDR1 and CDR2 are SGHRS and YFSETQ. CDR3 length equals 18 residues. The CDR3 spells CASSFDPRRGFVAGELFF. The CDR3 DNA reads TGCGCCAGCAGCTTTGACCCACGCCGGGGCTTCGTAGCCGGGGAGCTGTTTTTT.

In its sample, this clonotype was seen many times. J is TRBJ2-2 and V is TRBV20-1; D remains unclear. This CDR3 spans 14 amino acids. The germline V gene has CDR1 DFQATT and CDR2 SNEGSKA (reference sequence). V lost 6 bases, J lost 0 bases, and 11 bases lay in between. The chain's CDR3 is CSAPLTANTGELFF. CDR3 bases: TGCAGTGCCCCTCTGACTGCGAACACCGGGGAGCTGTTTTTT.

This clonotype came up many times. Here the CDR3 DNA reads TGCGCCAGCAGTGAGGGACTAGCCAAAAACATTCAGTACTTC. This sequence encodes CASSEGLAKNIQYF. The rearrangement uses TRBV5-1 and TRBJ2-4; perhaps TRBD2 as D (6 bases). The CDR3 contains 14 residues. Deletions cut 5 bases from V and 0 bases from J, with 9 bases between. Germline V gene data show CDR1 as SGHRS and CDR2 as YFSETQ.

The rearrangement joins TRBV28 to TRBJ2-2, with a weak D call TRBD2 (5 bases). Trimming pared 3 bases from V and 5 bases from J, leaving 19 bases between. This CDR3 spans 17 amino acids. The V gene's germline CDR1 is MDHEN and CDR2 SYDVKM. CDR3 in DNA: TGTGCCAGCAGTTTTGGTGGCCGAGGGAGACTTACCGGGGAGCTGTTTTTT. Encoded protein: CASSFGGRGRLTGELFF.

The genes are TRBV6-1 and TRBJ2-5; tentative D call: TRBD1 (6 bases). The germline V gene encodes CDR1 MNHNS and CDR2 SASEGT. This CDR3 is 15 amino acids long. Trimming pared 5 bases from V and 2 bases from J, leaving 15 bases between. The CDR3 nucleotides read TGTGCCAGCAGTCTCCAGGGGCCCCCTCAAGAGACCCAGTACTTC. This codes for CASSLQGPPQETQYF.

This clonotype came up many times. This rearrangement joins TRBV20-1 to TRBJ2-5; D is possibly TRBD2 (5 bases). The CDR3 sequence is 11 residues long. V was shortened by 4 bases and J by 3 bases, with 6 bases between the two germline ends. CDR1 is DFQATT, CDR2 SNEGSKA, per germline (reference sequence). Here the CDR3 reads CSATGKETQYF. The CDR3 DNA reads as TGCAGTGCTACCGGGAAAGAGACCCAGTACTTC.

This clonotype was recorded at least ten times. The CDR3 loop is CASSHVLGREETQYF. In DNA, the CDR3 is TGCGCCAGCAGCCATGTCCTGGGTAGAGAAGAGACCCAGTACTTC. The V gene is TRBV4-1, the J gene TRBJ2-5; D unclear. Between the trimmed V and J ends, which lost 3 bases and 3 bases, there was a span of 14 bases. The CDR3 runs 15 residues. Looked up from germline, CDR1 is MGHRA and CDR2 is YSYEKL.

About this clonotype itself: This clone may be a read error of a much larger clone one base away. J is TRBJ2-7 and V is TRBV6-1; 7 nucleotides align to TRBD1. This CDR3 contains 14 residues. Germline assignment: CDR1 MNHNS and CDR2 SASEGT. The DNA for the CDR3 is TGTGCCAGCACCGAAGACAGGGACGGATACGAGCTGTACTTC. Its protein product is CASTEDRDGYELYF.

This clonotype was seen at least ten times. CDR3 amino acids: CASSIRLAGGKRDTQYF. CDR3 sequence (DNA): TGTGCCAGCAGCATAAGACTAGCGGGAGGTAAAAGAGATACGCAGTATTTT. The rearrangement uses TRBV7-2 and TRBJ2-3, with 13 bases matching TRBD2. V was clipped by 5 bases and J by 5 bases; unmatched bases: 10. The CDR3 extends over 17 amino acids. The germline gives CDR1 SGHTA, CDR2 FQGNSA.

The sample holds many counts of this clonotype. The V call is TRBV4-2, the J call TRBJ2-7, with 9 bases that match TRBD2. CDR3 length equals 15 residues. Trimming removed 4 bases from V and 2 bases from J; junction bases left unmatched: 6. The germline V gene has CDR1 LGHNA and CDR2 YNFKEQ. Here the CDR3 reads CASSPNGGRAYEQYF. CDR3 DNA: TGTGCCAGCAGCCCTAACGGCGGGAGGGCCTACGAGCAGTACTTC.

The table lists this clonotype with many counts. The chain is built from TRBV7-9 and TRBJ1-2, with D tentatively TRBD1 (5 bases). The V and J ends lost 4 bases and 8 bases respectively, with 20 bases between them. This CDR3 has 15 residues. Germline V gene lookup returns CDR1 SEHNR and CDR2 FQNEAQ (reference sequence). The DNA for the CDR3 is TGTGCCAGCAGCTCCGAAGGACACCCGTGGGAGGGCTACACCTTC. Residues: CASSSEGHPWEGYTF. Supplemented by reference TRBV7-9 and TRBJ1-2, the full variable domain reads DTGVSQNPRHKITKRGQNVTFRCDPISEHNRLYWYRQTLGQGPEFLTYFQNEAQLEKSRLLSDRFSAERPKGSFSTLEIQRTEQGDSAMYLCASSSEGHPWEGYTFGSGTRLTVV.

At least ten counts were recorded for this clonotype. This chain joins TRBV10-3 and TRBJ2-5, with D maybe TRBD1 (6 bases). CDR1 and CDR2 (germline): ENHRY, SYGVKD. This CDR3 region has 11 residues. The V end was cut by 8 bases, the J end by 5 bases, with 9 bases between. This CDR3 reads CAIGGRETQYF. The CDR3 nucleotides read TGTGCCATCGGGGGCCGGGAGACCCAGTACTTC.

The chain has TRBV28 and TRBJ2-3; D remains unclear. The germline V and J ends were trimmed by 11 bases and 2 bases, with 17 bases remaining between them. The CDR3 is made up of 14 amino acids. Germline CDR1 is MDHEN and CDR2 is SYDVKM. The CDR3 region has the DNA TGTGCCCTAACGTCGGGCACCCACACAGATACGCAGTATTTT. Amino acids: CALTSGTHTDTQYF.

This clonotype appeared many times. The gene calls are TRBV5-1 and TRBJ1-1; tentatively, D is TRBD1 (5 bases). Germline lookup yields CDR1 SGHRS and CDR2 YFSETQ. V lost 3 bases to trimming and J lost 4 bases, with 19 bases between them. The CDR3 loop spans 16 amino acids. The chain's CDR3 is CASSSPPGRGSTEAFF. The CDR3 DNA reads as TGCGCCAGCAGCTCGCCCCCAGGGAGGGGTAGCACTGAAGCTTTCTTT. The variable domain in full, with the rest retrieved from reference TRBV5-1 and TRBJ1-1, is KAGVTQTPRYLIKTRGQQVTLSCSPISGHRSVSWYQQTPGQGLQFLFEYFSETQRNKGNFPGRFSGRQFSNSRSEMNVSTLELGDSALYLCASSSPPGRGSTEAFFGQGTRLTVV.

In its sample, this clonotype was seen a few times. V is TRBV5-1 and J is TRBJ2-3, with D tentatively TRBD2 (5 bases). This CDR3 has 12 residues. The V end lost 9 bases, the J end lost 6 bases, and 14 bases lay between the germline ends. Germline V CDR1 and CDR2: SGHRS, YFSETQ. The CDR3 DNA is TGCGCCACCGGACCGACGGGGGATACGCAGTATTTT. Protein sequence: CATGPTGDTQYF.

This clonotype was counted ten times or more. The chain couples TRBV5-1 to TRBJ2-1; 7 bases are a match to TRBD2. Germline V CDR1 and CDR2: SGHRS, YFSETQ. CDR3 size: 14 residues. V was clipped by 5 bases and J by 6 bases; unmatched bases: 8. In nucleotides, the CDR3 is TGCGCCAGCAGTGCGGGAGTGGTTACCAATGAGCAGTTCTTC. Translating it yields CASSAGVVTNEQFF. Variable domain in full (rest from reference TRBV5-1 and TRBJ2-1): KAGVTQTPRYLIKTRGQQVTLSCSPISGHRSVSWYQQTPGQGLQFLFEYFSETQRNKGNFPGRFSGRQFSNSRSEMNVSTLELGDSALYLCASSAGVVTNEQFFGPGTRLTVL.

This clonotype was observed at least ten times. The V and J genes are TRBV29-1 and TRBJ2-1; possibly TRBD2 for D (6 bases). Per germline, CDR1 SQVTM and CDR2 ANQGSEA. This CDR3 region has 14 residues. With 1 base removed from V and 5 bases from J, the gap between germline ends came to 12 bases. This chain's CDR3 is CSVEGRLDHNEQFF. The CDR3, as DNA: TGCAGCGTTGAAGGGCGACTAGACCACAATGAGCAGTTCTTC.

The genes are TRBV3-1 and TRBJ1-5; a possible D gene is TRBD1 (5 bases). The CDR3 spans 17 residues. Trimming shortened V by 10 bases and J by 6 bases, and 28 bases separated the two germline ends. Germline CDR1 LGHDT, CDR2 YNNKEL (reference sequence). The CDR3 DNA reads TGTGCCACCTGCCAAGAGAGGGGACGGGGTGGTTTTCAGCCCCAGCATTTT. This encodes CATCQERGRGGFQPQHF.

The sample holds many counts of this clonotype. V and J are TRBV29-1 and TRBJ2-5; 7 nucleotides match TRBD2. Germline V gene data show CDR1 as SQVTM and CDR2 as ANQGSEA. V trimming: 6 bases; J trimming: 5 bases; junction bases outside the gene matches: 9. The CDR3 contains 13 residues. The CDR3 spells CSVNPGGDETQYF. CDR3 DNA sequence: TGCAGCGTAAACCCGGGAGGCGATGAGACCCAGTACTTC.

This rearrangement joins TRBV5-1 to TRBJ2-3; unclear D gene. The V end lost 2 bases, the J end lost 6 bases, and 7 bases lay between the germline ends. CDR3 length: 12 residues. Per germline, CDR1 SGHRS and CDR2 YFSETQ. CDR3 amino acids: CASSLIMDTQYF. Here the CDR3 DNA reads TGCGCCAGCAGCTTAATTATGGATACGCAGTATTTT.

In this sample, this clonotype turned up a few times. The CDR3 coding sequence is TGCGCCAGCAGCCCTCCGGCTGGTTGGCCCCACAATGAGCAGTTCTTC. It yields the protein CASSPPAGWPHNEQFF. The chain employs TRBV5-1 and TRBJ2-1; D call uncertain. Trimming pared 4 bases from V and 5 bases from J, leaving 19 bases between. Germline V gene data show CDR1 as SGHRS and CDR2 as YFSETQ. This CDR3 is 16 amino acids long.

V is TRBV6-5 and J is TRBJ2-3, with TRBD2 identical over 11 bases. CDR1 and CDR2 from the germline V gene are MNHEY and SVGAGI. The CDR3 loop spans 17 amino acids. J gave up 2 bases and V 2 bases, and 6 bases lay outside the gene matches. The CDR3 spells CASSYETSGVLTDTQYF. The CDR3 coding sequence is TGTGCCAGCAGTTACGAGACTAGCGGGGTACTCACAGATACGCAGTATTTT.

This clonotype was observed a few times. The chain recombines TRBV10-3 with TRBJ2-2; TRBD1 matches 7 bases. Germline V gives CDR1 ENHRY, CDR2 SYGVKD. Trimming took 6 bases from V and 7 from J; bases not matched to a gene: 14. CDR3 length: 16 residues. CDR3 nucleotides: TGTGCCATCAGCGCCGGGACGGGTCGGACAGGCGGGGAGCTGTTTTTT. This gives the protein CAISAGTGRTGGELFF.

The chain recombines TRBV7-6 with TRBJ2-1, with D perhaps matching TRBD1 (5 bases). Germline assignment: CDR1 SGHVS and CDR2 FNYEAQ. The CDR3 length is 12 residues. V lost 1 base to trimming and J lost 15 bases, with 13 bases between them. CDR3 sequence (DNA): TGTGCCAGCAGCTTAGATAGGGGATTTGCGTTCTTC. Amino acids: CASSLDRGFAFF.